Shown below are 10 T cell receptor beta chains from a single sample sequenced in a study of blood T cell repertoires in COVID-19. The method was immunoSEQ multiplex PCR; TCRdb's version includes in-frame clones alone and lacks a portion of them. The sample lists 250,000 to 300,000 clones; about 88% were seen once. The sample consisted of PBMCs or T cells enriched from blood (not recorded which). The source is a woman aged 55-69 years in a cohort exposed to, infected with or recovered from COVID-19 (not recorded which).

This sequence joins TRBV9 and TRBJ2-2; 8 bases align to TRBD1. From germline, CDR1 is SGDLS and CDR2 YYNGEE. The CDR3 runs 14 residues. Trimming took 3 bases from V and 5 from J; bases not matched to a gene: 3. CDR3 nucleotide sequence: TGTGCCAGCAGCGCGGGACAGGTGACCGGGGAGCTGTTTTTT. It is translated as CASSAGQVTGELFF.

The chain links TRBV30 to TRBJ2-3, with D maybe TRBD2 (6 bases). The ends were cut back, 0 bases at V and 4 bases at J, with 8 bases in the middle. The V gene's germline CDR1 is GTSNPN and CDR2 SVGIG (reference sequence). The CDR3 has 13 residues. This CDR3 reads CAWSVLAADTQYF. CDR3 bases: TGTGCCTGGAGTGTACTAGCCGCAGATACGCAGTATTTT.

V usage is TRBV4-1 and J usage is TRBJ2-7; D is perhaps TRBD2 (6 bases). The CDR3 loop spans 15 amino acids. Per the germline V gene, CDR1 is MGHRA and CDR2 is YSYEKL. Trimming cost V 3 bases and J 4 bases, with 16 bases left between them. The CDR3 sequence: CASSHPPRDVYEQYF. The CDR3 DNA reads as TGCGCCAGCAGCCACCCCCCGCGGGATGTTTACGAGCAGTACTTC.

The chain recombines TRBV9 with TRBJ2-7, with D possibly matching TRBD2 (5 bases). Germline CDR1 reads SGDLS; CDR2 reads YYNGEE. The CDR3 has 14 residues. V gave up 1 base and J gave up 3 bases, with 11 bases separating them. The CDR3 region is CASSVSSGNYEQYF. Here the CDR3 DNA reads TGTGCCAGCAGCGTAAGTTCGGGAAACTACGAGCAGTACTTC. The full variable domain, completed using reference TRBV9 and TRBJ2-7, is DSGVTQTPKHLITATGQRVTLRCSPRSGDLSVYWYQQSLDQGLQFLIQYYNGEERAKGNILERFSAQQFPDLHSELNLSSLELGDSALYFCASSVSSGNYEQYFGPGTRLTVT.

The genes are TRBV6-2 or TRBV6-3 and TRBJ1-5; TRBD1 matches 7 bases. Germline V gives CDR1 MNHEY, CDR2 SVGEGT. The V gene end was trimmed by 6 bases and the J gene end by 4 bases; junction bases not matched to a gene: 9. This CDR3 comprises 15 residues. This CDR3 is CASSPRPTGNQPQHF. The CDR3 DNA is TGTGCCAGCAGCCCCCGCCCGACAGGGAATCAGCCCCAGCATTTT.

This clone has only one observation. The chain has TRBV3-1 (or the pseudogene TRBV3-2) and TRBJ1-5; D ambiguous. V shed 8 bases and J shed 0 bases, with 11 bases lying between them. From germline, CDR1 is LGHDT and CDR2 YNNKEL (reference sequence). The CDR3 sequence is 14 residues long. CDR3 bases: TGTGCCAGCCAGCGCGGGAATAGCAATCAGCCCCAGCATTTT. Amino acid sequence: CASQRGNSNQPQHF.

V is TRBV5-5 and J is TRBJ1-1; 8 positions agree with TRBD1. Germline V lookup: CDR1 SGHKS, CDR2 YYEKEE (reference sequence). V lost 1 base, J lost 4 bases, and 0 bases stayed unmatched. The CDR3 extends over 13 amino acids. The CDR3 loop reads CASSLQGATEAFF. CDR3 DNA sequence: TGTGCCAGCAGCTTGCAGGGGGCCACTGAAGCTTTCTTT.

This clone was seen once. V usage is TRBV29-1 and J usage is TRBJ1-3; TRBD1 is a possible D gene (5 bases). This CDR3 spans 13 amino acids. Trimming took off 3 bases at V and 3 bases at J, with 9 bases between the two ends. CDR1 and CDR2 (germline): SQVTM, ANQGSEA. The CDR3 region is CSVEIGGGNTIYF. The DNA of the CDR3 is TGCAGCGTTGAGATCGGGGGTGGAAACACCATATATTTT.

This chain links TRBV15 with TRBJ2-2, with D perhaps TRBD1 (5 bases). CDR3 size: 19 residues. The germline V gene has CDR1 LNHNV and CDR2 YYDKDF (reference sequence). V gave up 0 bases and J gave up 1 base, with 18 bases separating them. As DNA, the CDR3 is TGTGCCACCAGCAGAGATAGATTGAGAGGCCAGGGGAACACCGGGGAGCTGTTTTTT. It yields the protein CATSRDRLRGQGNTGELFF. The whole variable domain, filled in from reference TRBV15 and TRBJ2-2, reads DAMVIQNPRYQVTQFGKPVTLSCSQTLNHNVMYWYQQKSSQAPKLLFHYYDKDFNNEADTPDNFQSRRPNTSFCFLDIRSPGLGDTAMYLCATSRDRLRGQGNTGELFFGEGSRLTVL.

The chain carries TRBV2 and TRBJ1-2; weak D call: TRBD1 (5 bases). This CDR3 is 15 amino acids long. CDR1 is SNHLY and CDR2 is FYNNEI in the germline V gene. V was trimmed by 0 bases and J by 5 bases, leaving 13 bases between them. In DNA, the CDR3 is TGTGCCAGCAGTGAAGCGCTTAGACAGTTATATGGCTACACCTTC. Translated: CASSEALRQLYGYTF.